These 11 T cell receptor beta chains were all obtained from the same sample, sequenced in a study of graft-versus-host responses after intestinal transplantation. The protocol was immunoSEQ multiplex PCR, while the TCRdb copy is restricted to in-frame clones and leaves out a portion. Among roughly 30,000 clones listed, roughly four fifths were seen once. What these receptors recognize is not known. The specimen comprised unstimulated CD8+ T cells sorted from spleen or lymph node cells, sampled before intestinal transplant. The receptors were gathered from a human donor who received an intestinal transplant.

The V call is TRBV6-5, the J call TRBJ2-2, with D unresolved. Deletions cut 0 bases from V and 2 bases from J, with 4 bases between. Germline CDR1 MNHEY, CDR2 SVGAGI. The CDR3 spans 14 residues. The CDR3, as DNA: TGTGCCAGCAGTTACTCCCCTAACACCGGGGAGCTGTTTTTT. Protein product: CASSYSPNTGELFF.

The chain is built from TRBV11-2 and TRBJ1-1, with D perhaps TRBD1 (6 bases). The CDR3 spans 14 residues. Trimming left V 2 bases short and J 1 base short, with 8 bases between. Germline V gene data show CDR1 as SGHAT and CDR2 as FQNNGV. In DNA, the CDR3 is TGTGCCAGCAGCTTATGGACAGAGAACACTGAAGCTTTCTTT. Protein product: CASSLWTENTEAFF.

V is TRBV6-5 and J is TRBJ1-2; D is unresolved. V was cut by 0 bases and J by 8 bases, with 10 bases left in between. This CDR3 region has 13 residues. The germline gives CDR1 MNHEY, CDR2 SVGAGI. CDR3 nucleotides: TGTGCCAGCAGTTACTCGATGGCGGCCGGCTACACCTTC. Protein: CASSYSMAAGYTF.

A single count supports this clone. The chain uses TRBV29-1 and TRBJ2-2; TRBD2 matches 8 bases. The V gene's germline CDR1 is SQVTM and CDR2 ANQGSEA. V shed 6 bases, J shed 2 bases, and the junction held 8 bases outside the gene matches. There are 15 residues in the CDR3. CDR3 in DNA: TGCAGCGTCATAGCGGGGCACCTAAACACCGGGGAGCTGTTTTTT. Amino acids: CSVIAGHLNTGELFF.

The rearrangement joins TRBV11-2 to TRBJ2-1, with TRBD2 matching 9 bases. With 2 bases clipped from V and 8 bases from J, the junction kept 7 bases outside the gene matches. Per the germline V gene, CDR1 is SGHAT and CDR2 is FQNNGV. CDR3 length: 15 amino acids. The CDR3 spells CASSLWRGGIDEQFF. CDR3 sequence (DNA): TGTGCCAGCAGCTTATGGCGGGGGGGCATCGATGAGCAGTTCTTC.

This chain uses TRBV7-4 with TRBJ1-5; D is unresolved. This CDR3 has 14 amino acids. Germline loops: CDR1 SGHVT, CDR2 SQSDAQ. The CDR3 loop is CERQDQDSNQPQHF. CDR3 bases: TGTGAGAGACAAGACCAGGATAGCAATCAGCCCCAGCATTTT.

The chain is built from TRBV2 and TRBJ2-1; 11 bases map to TRBD2. Germline V gene sequence: CDR1 SNHLY, CDR2 FYNNEI. V lost 10 bases and J lost 4; bases outside the gene matches: 9. The CDR3 runs to 15 residues. CDR3 coding DNA: TGTGCCACCGCGTCGACTAGCGGGACGTACAATGAGCAGTTCTTC. Protein: CATASTSGTYNEQFF.

The chain recombines TRBV4-1 with TRBJ2-3, with D maybe TRBD2 (6 bases). CDR3 size: 16 residues. Germline lookup yields CDR1 MGHRA and CDR2 YSYEKL. Trimming removed 1 base at V and 0 bases at J, with 11 bases between. CDR3 nucleotide sequence: TGCGCCAGCAGCCAAGTACCGGGGGTTAGCACAGATACGCAGTATTTT. This codes for CASSQVPGVSTDTQYF.

The rearrangement links TRBV9 to TRBJ2-7; 11 bases map to TRBD2. After removal of 0 bases from V and 5 bases from J, the junction contained 1 base not matched to a gene. CDR3 length: 14 residues. Germline V gene lookup returns CDR1 SGDLS and CDR2 YYNGEE. This chain's CDR3 is CASSVGSGRDEQYF. The CDR3 region has the DNA TGTGCCAGCAGCGTAGGTAGCGGGAGGGACGAGCAGTACTTC. Supplemented by reference TRBV9 and TRBJ2-7, the full variable domain reads DSGVTQTPKHLITATGQRVTLRCSPRSGDLSVYWYQQSLDQGLQFLIQYYNGEERAKGNILERFSAQQFPDLHSELNLSSLELGDSALYFCASSVGSGRDEQYFGPGTRLTVT.

The chain links TRBV4-2 to TRBJ2-7; D possibly corresponds to TRBD1 (6 bases). CDR1 and CDR2 (germline): LGHNA, YNFKEQ. The CDR3 extends over 15 amino acids. Trimming took off 0 bases at V and 0 bases at J, with 9 bases between the two ends. CDR3 nucleotides: TGTGCCAGCAGCCAAGATCTGGACAGCTCCTACGAGCAGTACTTC. Its translation: CASSQDLDSSYEQYF.

This chain links TRBV19 with TRBJ1-6, with no clear D. The CDR3 sequence is 16 residues long. CDR1 is LNHDA, CDR2 SQIVND, per germline (reference sequence). V lost 6 bases and J lost 7, with 19 bases in between. CDR3 sequence (DNA): TGTGCCAGTAGCAAGAGACGACAAGCTTCGAATTCACCCCTCCACTTT. This translates into CASSKRRQASNSPLHF.